The rows below give T cell receptor beta chains drawn from one sample of a study of blood T cell repertoires in COVID-19. Clones were read by immunoSEQ multiplex PCR, and TCRdb kept only the in-frame ones, dropping some. The data show 290,000 or so clones, approximately 92% seen once. Sequenced sample: PBMCs or T cells enriched from blood (not recorded which). These receptors all stem from a woman aged 30 to 39 who had recovered from COVID-19. CDR3s include the opening cysteine and the closing phenylalanine or tryptophan. D genes are given only for firm matches. Clone sizes are given selectively: once, few, many, or a class where the clone is expanded.

clone size,D gene,J gene,V gene,CDR3 length,CDR3 protein,CDR3 DNA
once,TRBD1,TRBJ2-4,TRBV3-1/TRBV3-2,20,CASSQDSAGTGQFAKNIQYF,TGTGCCAGCAGCCAAGACAGCGCCGGGACAGGCCAATTTGCCAAAAACATTCAGTACTTC
.,TRBD1,TRBJ1-1,TRBV28,13,CASRRTGRAEAFF,TGTGCCAGCAGGCGGACAGGGAGGGCTGAAGCTTTCTTT
.,.,TRBJ1-2,TRBV9,16,CASSVGGGGSNYGYTF,TGTGCCAGCAGCGTAGGGGGAGGAGGGAGTAACTATGGCTACACCTTC
.,TRBD1,TRBJ1-5,TRBV27,16,CASMPGQGYSNQPQHF,TGTGCCAGCATGCCGGGACAGGGCTATAGCAATCAGCCCCAGCATTTT
.,.,TRBJ2-3,TRBV9,14,CASSPPVRGDTQYF,TGTGCCAGCAGCCCGCCGGTTAGGGGGGATACGCAGTATTTT
.,.,TRBJ1-3,TRBV24-1,14,CATSDSGSGNTIYF,TGTGCCACCAGTGATTCGGGTTCTGGAAACACCATATATTTT
.,.,TRBJ1-3,TRBV2,15,CASSKSLGSGNTIYF,TGTGCCAGCAGTAAAAGCCTAGGCTCTGGAAACACCATATATTTT
.,TRBD2,TRBJ2-7,TRBV15,16,CATGGGNSGVPYEQYF,TGTGCCACCGGGGGGGGTAATAGCGGAGTTCCCTACGAGCAGTACTTC
.,TRBD2,TRBJ2-2,TRBV19,19,CASSIESTSGRSNTGELFF,TGTGCCAGTAGTATAGAGTCGACTAGCGGGAGGTCCAACACCGGGGAGCTGTTTTTT
.,TRBD2,TRBJ2-5,TRBV28,19,CASSSQGTSGRAGIETQYF,TGTGCCAGCAGTTCCCAGGGGACTAGCGGGAGGGCTGGGATAGAGACCCAGTACTTC
.,.,TRBJ1-6,TRBV2,17,CASSSETGGSYNSPLHF,TGTGCCAGCAGTTCTGAGACAGGCGGCTCCTATAATTCACCCCTCCACTTT
.,TRBD2,TRBJ2-3,TRBV7-8,18,CASSLPNSGSGDTDTQYF,TGTGCCAGCAGCTTACCCAATTCGGGGAGCGGGGACACAGATACGCAGTATTTT
.,.,TRBJ1-2,TRBV9,15,CASSVPSSRADGYTF,TGTGCCAGCAGCGTACCGAGCTCTCGCGCGGATGGCTACACCTTC
.,.,TRBJ1-1,TRBV3-1/TRBV3-2,15,CASSQTGYMATEAFF,TGTGCCAGCAGCCAAACAGGGTATATGGCCACTGAAGCTTTCTTT
.,.,TRBJ2-7,TRBV19,14,CASSIQEGHYEQYF,TGTGCCAGTAGTATCCAAGAGGGACACTACGAGCAGTACTTC
once,TRBD2,TRBJ2-7,TRBV7-2,16,CASSSGSGTAWYEQYF,TGTGCCAGCAGCTCTGGGAGCGGGACCGCGTGGTACGAGCAGTACTTC
.,TRBD1,TRBJ1-5,TRBV18,15,CASSSDRDGNQPQHF,TGTGCCAGCTCTTCAGACAGGGATGGCAATCAGCCCCAGCATTTT
.,TRBD2,TRBJ2-7,TRBV4-3,15,CASSAWPSGSYEQYF,TGCGCCAGCAGCGCGTGGCCTAGCGGCTCCTACGAGCAGTACTTC
.,.,TRBJ2-2,TRBV7-3,16,CASSSAIGTSTGELFF,TGTGCCAGCAGCTCAGCCATCGGGACTTCGACCGGGGAGCTGTTTTTT
.,TRBD2,TRBJ2-1,TRBV7-2,15,CASSHSGRAYNEQFF,TGTGCCAGCAGCCACAGCGGGAGGGCATACAATGAGCAGTTCTTC
.,.,TRBJ2-7,TRBV21-1,15,CASTPPGGDPYEQYF,TGTGCCAGCACCCCCCCCGGAGGGGACCCCTACGAGCAGTACTTC
.,.,TRBJ1-2,TRBV30,13,CAWGVLFNYGYTF,TGTGCCTGGGGGGTCCTATTTAACTATGGCTACACCTTC
.,TRBD2,TRBJ2-1,TRBV27,16,CASSFLGLAGDNEQFF,TGTGCCAGCAGTTTCCTTGGACTAGCGGGAGACAATGAGCAGTTCTTC
.,TRBD1,TRBJ2-7,TRBV30,12,CAWAPHRGEQYF,TGTGCCTGGGCACCTCACAGGGGCGAGCAGTACTTC
.,.,TRBJ2-1,TRBV25-1,13,CASRDSSYNEQFF,TGTGCCAGCAGGGACAGCTCCTACAATGAGCAGTTCTTC
.,.,TRBJ1-1,TRBV5-1,14,CASSFSSQGTEAFF,TGCGCCAGCAGCTTTAGCAGTCAAGGCACTGAAGCTTTCTTT
.,.,TRBJ1-4,TRBV19,15,CASSDRGSTNEKLFF,TGTGCCAGTAGTGATCGGGGTTCAACTAATGAAAAACTGTTTTTT
.,.,TRBJ2-7,TRBV29-1,13,CSVRKGHGDEQYF,TGCAGCGTTAGAAAGGGACACGGGGACGAGCAGTACTTC
.,.,TRBJ2-1,TRBV6-2/TRBV6-3,13,CASSYGLTNEQFF,TGTGCCAGCAGTTACGGACTTACCAATGAGCAGTTCTTC
.,TRBD1,TRBJ1-2,TRBV3-1/TRBV3-2,15,CASKVGDRGLLCYTF,TGTGCCAGCAAAGTTGGGGACAGGGGGCTGTTATGCTACACCTTC
.,TRBD1,TRBJ2-3,TRBV7-2,14,CASSRGQNTDTQYF,TGTGCCAGCAGCCGGGGACAGAACACAGATACGCAGTATTTT
.,TRBD1,TRBJ1-6,TRBV25-1,14,CASRGQGVGSPLHF,TGTGCCAGCAGGGGACAGGGGGTGGGATCACCCCTCCACTTT
.,TRBD1,TRBJ2-6,TRBV28,16,CASSLGQDSGANVLTF,TGTGCCAGCAGTTTGGGACAGGACTCTGGGGCCAACGTCCTGACTTTC
.,.,TRBJ2-1,TRBV28,14,CASKGRFNYNEQFF,TGTGCCAGCAAGGGGCGGTTCAACTACAATGAGCAGTTCTTC
.,.,TRBJ1-5,TRBV2,13,CASSKNTNQPQHF,TGTGCCAGCAGTAAGAACACCAATCAGCCCCAGCATTTT
.,.,TRBJ2-7,TRBV28,14,CASSSEPGTYEQYF,TGTGCCAGCAGTTCAGAGCCGGGAACCTACGAGCAGTACTTC
.,.,TRBJ1-2,TRBV28,14,CASSLAQSNYGYTF,TGTGCCAGCAGTTTAGCACAATCTAACTATGGCTACACCTTC
.,.,TRBJ2-7,TRBV19,14,CASRKQDLDYEQYF,TGTGCCAGTAGAAAGCAAGACTTGGATTACGAGCAGTACTTC
.,TRBD2,TRBJ2-7,TRBV6-2/TRBV6-3,17,CASSYPKRAGDPGEQYF,TGTGCCAGCAGTTACCCGAAGAGAGCGGGAGACCCGGGTGAGCAGTACTTC
.,.,TRBJ1-5,TRBV5-1,13,CASSRGSNQPQHF,TGCGCTAGTTCTAGGGGTAGCAATCAGCCCCAGCATTTT
.,TRBD2,TRBJ2-7,TRBV5-4,13,CASSPGLANEQYF,TGTGCCAGCAGTCCGGGACTAGCCAACGAGCAGTACTTC
.,TRBD1,TRBJ2-1,TRBV5-1,15,CASSSTDRGYNEQFF,TGCGCCAGCAGCTCAACGGACAGGGGATACAATGAGCAGTTCTTC
once,.,TRBJ2-7,TRBV20-1,11,CSARAVYEQYF,TGCAGTGCTAGGGCCGTCTACGAGCAGTACTTC
.,TRBD1,TRBJ2-3,TRBV5-4,15,CASSLGDRNKDTQYF,TGTGCCAGCAGCTTGGGGGACAGGAACAAGGATACGCAGTATTTT
.,.,TRBJ2-1,TRBV21-1,14,CASSKWPKDNEQFF,TGTGCCAGCAGCAAATGGCCAAAAGACAATGAGCAGTTCTTC
.,TRBD2,TRBJ2-7,TRBV28,14,CASSLAGGSYEQYF,TGTGCCAGCAGTTTAGCGGGAGGATCCTACGAGCAGTACTTC
once,.,TRBJ1-4,TRBV27,15,CASSLSLLFNEKLFF,TGTGCCAGCAGTTTATCTCTACTTTTTAATGAAAAACTGTTTTTT